This TCR beta chain is drawn from a study of blood T cell repertoires in COVID-19. Study as a whole: Some COVID-19 samples were acute and others convalescent; all came from the United States, Italy and Spain. T cells, B-cell-depleted T cells, or PBMCs provided the cDNA or gDNA that served as material.

The authors' processing: Reference gene primer amplification gave estimated nucleated cell counts. Produced via immunoSEQ multiplex PCR; TCRdb's table is partial and in-frame only. Clonal size and the V and J genes are those of that table, whereas D and trimming came from the DNA. The table lists 250,000 or so clones, around 84% of them singletons. CDR3 length: 12 amino acids. Trimming removed 1 base from V and 6 bases from J, with 7 bases in between. Per germline, CDR1 SGHTA and CDR2 FQGNSA. The sample consisted of peripheral blood. This TCR derives from a man in his forties who had recovered from COVID-19. V gene TRBV7-2 combines with J gene TRBJ2-7; D may be TRBD1 (6 bases). CDR3 bases: TGTGCCAGCAGCTTAGTACAGGGCGAGCAGTACTTC. Protein sequence: CASSLVQGEQYF.